This T cell receptor (beta chain) originates from a study of early T cells in non-severe SARS-CoV-2 infection. Per germline, CDR1 MGHRA and CDR2 YSYEKL. This CDR3 region has 17 residues. J lost 3 bases, V lost 2 bases, and 13 bases had no gene match. TCRdb reprocessed the 5' RACE reads with MiXCR, giving one entry per CDR3 protein. The profile shows roughly 100,000 distinct CDR3 sequences, under 15% of them singletons. The sequencing input was whole blood. The chain employs TRBV4-1 and TRBJ2-7; TRBD2 aligns across 7 bases. The TCR was taken from an adult who was a healthcare worker with PCR-confirmed SARS-CoV-2 infection or an uninfected control (not recorded which). CDR3 nucleotides: TGCGCCAGCAGCCAAATCCTTCTTGGGAGGGGTTTCTACGAGCAGTACTTC. It is translated as CASSQILLGRGFYEQYF.